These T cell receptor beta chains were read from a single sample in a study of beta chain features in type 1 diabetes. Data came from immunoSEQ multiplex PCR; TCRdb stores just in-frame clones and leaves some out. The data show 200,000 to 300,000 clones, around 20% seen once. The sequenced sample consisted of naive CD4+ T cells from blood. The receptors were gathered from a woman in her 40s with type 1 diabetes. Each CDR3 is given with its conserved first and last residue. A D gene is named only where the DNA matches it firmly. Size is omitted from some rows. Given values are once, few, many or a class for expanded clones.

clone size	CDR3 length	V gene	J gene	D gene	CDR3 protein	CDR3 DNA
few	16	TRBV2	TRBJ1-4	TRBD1	CASSPSTGQGYEKLFF	TGTGCCAGCAGCCCATCAACGGGACAGGGGTACGAAAAACTGTTTTTT
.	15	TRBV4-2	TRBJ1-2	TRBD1	CASSQVFGRDSGYTF	TGTGCCAGCAGCCAAGTTTTCGGCAGGGACAGCGGCTACACCTTC
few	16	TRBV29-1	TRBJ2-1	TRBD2	CSVAGMTSGGFGEQFF	TGCAGCGTTGCCGGTATGACTAGCGGGGGGTTCGGTGAGCAGTTCTTC
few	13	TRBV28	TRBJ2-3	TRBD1	CASSPGGTDTQYF	TGTGCCAGCAGTCCAGGGGGTACAGATACGCAGTATTTT
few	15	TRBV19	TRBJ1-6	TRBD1	CASSSDRVINSPLHF	TGTGCCAGTAGTTCGGACAGGGTGATAAATTCACCCCTCCACTTT
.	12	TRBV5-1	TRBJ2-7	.	CASSSTEYEQYF	TGCGCCAGCAGCTCGACAGAGTACGAGCAGTACTTC
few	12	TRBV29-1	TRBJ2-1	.	CSVGAGNNEQFF	TGCAGCGTCGGCGCGGGAAACAATGAGCAGTTCTTC
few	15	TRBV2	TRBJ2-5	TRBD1	CASTRDSRDQETQYF	TGTGCCAGCACCCGGGACAGCAGGGACCAAGAGACCCAGTACTTC
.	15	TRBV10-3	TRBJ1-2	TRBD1	CAISGQGAEVYGYTF	TGTGCCATCAGTGGACAGGGGGCGGAGGTTTATGGCTACACCTTC
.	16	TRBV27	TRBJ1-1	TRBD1	CASSRTGGGLNTEAFF	TGTGCCAGCAGTCGAACAGGGGGCGGGTTGAACACTGAAGCTTTCTTT
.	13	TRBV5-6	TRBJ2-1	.	CASSAPGGNEQFF	TGTGCCAGCAGCGCCCCCGGCGGCAATGAGCAGTTCTTC
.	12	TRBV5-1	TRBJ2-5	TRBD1	CASSAGQGNQYF	TGCGCCAGCAGCGCGGGACAGGGGAACCAGTACTTC
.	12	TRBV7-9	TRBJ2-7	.	CASSLVQGGQYF	TGTGCCAGCAGCTTAGTACAAGGAGGGCAGTACTTC
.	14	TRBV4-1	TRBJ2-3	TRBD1	CASSQRQGTDTQYF	TGCGCCAGCAGCCAGAGACAGGGTACAGATACGCAGTATTTT
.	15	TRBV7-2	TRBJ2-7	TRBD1	CASSNTGGWSYEQYF	TGTGCCAGCAGCAATACAGGGGGCTGGTCCTACGAGCAGTACTTC
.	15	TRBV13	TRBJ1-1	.	CASSLVGAGDTEAFF	TGTGCCAGCAGCTTAGTCGGGGCGGGAGACACTGAAGCTTTCTTT
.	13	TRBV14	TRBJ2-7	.	CASSQDLRGRQYF	TGTGCCAGCAGCCAAGACCTAAGGGGGAGACAGTACTTC
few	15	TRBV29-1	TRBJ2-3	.	CSGVTWRRGTDTQYF	TGCAGCGGCGTCACCTGGAGGAGGGGAACAGATACGCAGTATTTT
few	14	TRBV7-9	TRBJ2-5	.	CASSFILGGETQYF	TGTGCCAGCAGCTTTATTCTTGGAGGAGAGACCCAGTACTTC
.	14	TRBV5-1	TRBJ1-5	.	CASSLEGGRQPQHF	TGCGCCAGCAGCTTGGAGGGAGGGCGCCAGCCCCAGCATTTT
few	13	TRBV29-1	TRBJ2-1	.	CSVGQSSYNEQFF	TGCAGCGTCGGACAGAGCTCCTACAATGAGCAGTTCTTC
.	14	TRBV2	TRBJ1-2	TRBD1	CASSAGQGQRGYTF	TGTGCCAGCAGTGCCGGACAGGGTCAAAGGGGCTACACCTTC
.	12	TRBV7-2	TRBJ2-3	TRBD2	CASSGGGDTQYF	TGTGCCAGCAGCGGGGGGGGAGATACGCAGTATTTT
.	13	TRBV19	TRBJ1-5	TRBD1	CASSLQGNQPQHF	TGTGCCAGTAGTTTACAGGGGAATCAGCCCCAGCATTTT
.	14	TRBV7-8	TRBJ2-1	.	CASSFRFSYNEQFF	TGTGCCAGCAGCTTCCGGTTTTCTTACAATGAGCAGTTCTTC
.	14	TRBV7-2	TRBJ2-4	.	CASSGSLANNIQYF	TGTGCCAGCAGCGGGTCTTTAGCCAATAACATTCAGTACTTC
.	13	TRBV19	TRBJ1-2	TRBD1	CASSPQGNYDYTF	TGTGCCAGTAGTCCACAGGGGAACTATGACTACACCTTC
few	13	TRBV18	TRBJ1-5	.	CASSPGGNQPQHF	TGTGCCAGCTCACCCGGGGGCAATCAGCCCCAGCATTTT
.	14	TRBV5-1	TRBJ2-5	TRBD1	CASSLRTGQETQYF	TGCGCCAGCAGCTTGAGGACAGGACAAGAGACCCAGTACTTC
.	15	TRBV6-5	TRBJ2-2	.	CASSSWGSDTGELFF	TGTGCCAGCAGTAGTTGGGGCTCGGACACCGGGGAGCTGTTTTTT
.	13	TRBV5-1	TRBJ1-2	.	CASSLEENYGYTF	TGCGCCAGCAGCTTGGAAGAGAACTATGGCTACACCTTC
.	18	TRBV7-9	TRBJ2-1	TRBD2	CASSLLAGGRSRGKGQFF	TGTGCCAGCAGCTTACTTGCGGGAGGGCGGTCCCGAGGTAAGGGGCAGTTCTTC
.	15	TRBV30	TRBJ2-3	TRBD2	CAWSAGRVGTDTQYF	TGTGCCTGGAGTGCCGGGAGGGTGGGCACAGATACGCAGTATTTT
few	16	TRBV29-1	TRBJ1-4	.	CSVEGLGVNEARELFF	TGCAGCGTTGAGGGCCTCGGGGTCAATGAGGCGAGAGAACTGTTTTTT
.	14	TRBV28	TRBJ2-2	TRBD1	CASRRQGGSGELFF	TGTGCCAGCAGGAGACAGGGTGGGTCCGGGGAGCTGTTTTTT
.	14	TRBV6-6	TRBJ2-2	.	CASRLVSFTGELFF	TGTGCCAGCAGGCTAGTCTCTTTCACCGGGGAGCTGTTTTTT
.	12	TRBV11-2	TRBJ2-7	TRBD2	CASSQTGEGQYF	TGTGCCAGCAGCCAGACCGGGGAGGGGCAGTACTTC
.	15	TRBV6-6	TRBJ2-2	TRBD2	CASSYAGGWTGELFF	TGTGCCAGCAGTTACGCGGGGGGCTGGACCGGGGAGCTGTTTTTT
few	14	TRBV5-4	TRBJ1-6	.	CASSLSGRNSPLHF	TGTGCCAGCAGCTTGTCAGGGAGGAATTCACCCCTCCACTTT
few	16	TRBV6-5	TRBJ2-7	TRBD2	CASSSPLAGGNYEQYF	TGTGCCAGCAGTTCCCCACTAGCGGGAGGAAACTACGAGCAGTACTTC
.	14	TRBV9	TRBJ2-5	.	CASSVRGSVETQYF	TGTGCCAGCAGCGTGAGAGGGTCCGTAGAGACCCAGTACTTC
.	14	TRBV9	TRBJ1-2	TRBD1	CASSTPTGLYGYTF	TGTGCCAGCAGCACCCCGACAGGGCTCTATGGCTACACCTTC
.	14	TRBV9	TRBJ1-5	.	CASSAGGFNQPQHF	TGTGCCAGCAGCGCGGGAGGTTTCAATCAGCCCCAGCATTTT
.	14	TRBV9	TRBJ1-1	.	CASSAQGADTEAFF	TGTGCCAGCAGCGCACAGGGCGCCGACACTGAAGCTTTCTTT
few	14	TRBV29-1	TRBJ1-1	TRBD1	CSVVGTAPFTEAFF	TGCAGCGTTGTAGGGACAGCACCTTTCACTGAAGCTTTCTTT
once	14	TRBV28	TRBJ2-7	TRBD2	CASSRTSGTYEQYF	TGTGCCAGCAGCCGGACTAGCGGGACCTACGAGCAGTACTTC
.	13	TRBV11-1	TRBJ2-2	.	CASRMRNTGELFF	TGTGCCAGCAGAATGAGGAACACCGGGGAGCTGTTTTTT
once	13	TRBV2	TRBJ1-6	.	CASRPGGNSPLHF	TGTGCCAGCAGGCCCGGAGGGAATTCACCCCTCCACTTT
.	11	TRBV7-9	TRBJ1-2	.	CASSTTGGYTF	TGTGCCAGCAGCACGACAGGCGGCTACACCTTC
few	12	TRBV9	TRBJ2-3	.	CASSVQADTQYF	TGTGCCAGCAGCGTACAGGCAGATACGCAGTATTTT
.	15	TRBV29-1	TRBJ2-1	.	CSVGSRGGVGNEQFF	TGCAGCGTTGGCTCCCGAGGAGGGGTAGGCAATGAGCAGTTCTTC
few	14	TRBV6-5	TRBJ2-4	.	CASGSQLAKNIQYF	TGTGCCAGCGGGTCACAGCTAGCCAAAAACATTCAGTACTTC
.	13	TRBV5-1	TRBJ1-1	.	CASSLGMNTEAFF	TGCGCCAGCAGCCTGGGTATGAACACTGAAGCTTTCTTT
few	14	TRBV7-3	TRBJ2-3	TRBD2	CASSSLAGGDTQYF	TGTGCCAGCAGCTCTCTGGCGGGAGGAGATACGCAGTATTTT
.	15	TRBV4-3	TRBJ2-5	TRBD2	CASSQGGRARETQYF	TGCGCCAGCAGCCAAGGCGGGAGGGCCCGGGAGACCCAGTACTTC